Listed below are T cell receptor beta chains from one sample, sequenced in a study of early T cells in non-severe SARS-CoV-2 infection. TCRdb reanalysed the 5' RACE reads using MiXCR and keeps one entry per CDR3 protein. Counted here are around 82,000 distinct CDR3 sequences, approximately 12% occurring once; the ten biggest clones make up around 3.7%. Material: whole blood. Receptors were obtained from an adult who was a healthcare worker with PCR-confirmed SARS-CoV-2 infection or an uninfected control (not recorded which). Both conserved end residues are part of each CDR3. The order of the fields is clone size, V gene, J gene, D gene, CDR3 DNA, CDR3 protein. D genes are given only for firm matches. Clone sizes are given selectively: once, few, many, or a class where the clone is expanded.

abundance: .
v_gene: TRBV29-1
j_gene: TRBJ2-2
d_gene: .
CDR3nt: TGCAGCGTTGCCAGGGATGACGGGGAGCTGTTTTTT
CDR3aa: CSVARDDGELFF

abundance: .
v_gene: TRBV12-3/TRBV12-4
j_gene: TRBJ1-1
d_gene: TRBD1
CDR3nt: TGTGCCAGCAGTTTGACAGGGGGCGCGGACACTGAAGCTTTCTTT
CDR3aa: CASSLTGGADTEAFF

abundance: many
v_gene: TRBV7-2
j_gene: TRBJ2-1
d_gene: .
CDR3nt: TGTGCCAGCAGCTTATGGGCTCTCAGCGATGAGCAGTTCTTC
CDR3aa: CASSLWALSDEQFF

abundance: many
v_gene: TRBV4-1
j_gene: TRBJ2-2
d_gene: .
CDR3nt: TGCGCCAGCAGCCAAGGGATGACCGGGGAGCTGTTTTTT
CDR3aa: CASSQGMTGELFF

abundance: few
v_gene: TRBV30
j_gene: TRBJ2-2
d_gene: .
CDR3nt: TGTGCCTGGAGTGAGACTCGCACCGGGGAGCTGTTTTTT
CDR3aa: CAWSETRTGELFF

abundance: few
v_gene: TRBV6-2/TRBV6-3
j_gene: TRBJ1-1
d_gene: .
CDR3nt: TGTGCCAGCAGTTTCTTGGACACTGAAGCTTTCTTT
CDR3aa: CASSFLDTEAFF

abundance: few
v_gene: TRBV20-1
j_gene: TRBJ1-5
d_gene: TRBD1
CDR3nt: TGCAGTGCTGCTACGACAGGGAGGAATCAGCCCCAGCATTTT
CDR3aa: CSAATTGRNQPQHF

abundance: many
v_gene: TRBV28
j_gene: TRBJ2-3
d_gene: TRBD2
CDR3nt: TGTGCCAGCAGTTTATGGGCGGCGGGAGGGAGGACCACAGATACGCAGTATTTT
CDR3aa: CASSLWAAGGRTTDTQYF

abundance: many
v_gene: TRBV5-4
j_gene: TRBJ2-3
d_gene: .
CDR3nt: TGTGCCAGCAGCTTGGACGGGATCACAGATACGCAGTATTTT
CDR3aa: CASSLDGITDTQYF

abundance: .
v_gene: TRBV28
j_gene: TRBJ2-7
d_gene: .
CDR3nt: TGTGCCAGCAGTTTATACCGGGACACCTCCTACGAGCAGTACTTC
CDR3aa: CASSLYRDTSYEQYF

abundance: many
v_gene: TRBV12-3/TRBV12-4
j_gene: TRBJ1-1
d_gene: .
CDR3nt: TGTGCCAGCAGTTTTGGGAAACAAGAAGCTTTCTTT
CDR3aa: CASSFGKQEAFF

abundance: .
v_gene: TRBV6-1
j_gene: TRBJ2-1
d_gene: TRBD2
CDR3nt: TGTGCCAGCCCCAAACGTGGGACTAGCGGGAGTAATGAGCAGTTCTTC
CDR3aa: CASPKRGTSGSNEQFF

abundance: many
v_gene: TRBV19
j_gene: TRBJ2-1
d_gene: TRBD2
CDR3nt: TGTGCCAGTTCGTCGGAGGGGGCACTAGCGGGGATCTCCTACAATGAGCAGTTCTTC
CDR3aa: CASSSEGALAGISYNEQFF

abundance: few
v_gene: TRBV12-2
j_gene: TRBJ2-3
d_gene: .
CDR3nt: TGTGCAAGTCGCTTAGCCCCCTCGCGCCAGAAGGCTTCAGATACGCAGTATTTT
CDR3aa: CASRLAPSRQKASDTQYF